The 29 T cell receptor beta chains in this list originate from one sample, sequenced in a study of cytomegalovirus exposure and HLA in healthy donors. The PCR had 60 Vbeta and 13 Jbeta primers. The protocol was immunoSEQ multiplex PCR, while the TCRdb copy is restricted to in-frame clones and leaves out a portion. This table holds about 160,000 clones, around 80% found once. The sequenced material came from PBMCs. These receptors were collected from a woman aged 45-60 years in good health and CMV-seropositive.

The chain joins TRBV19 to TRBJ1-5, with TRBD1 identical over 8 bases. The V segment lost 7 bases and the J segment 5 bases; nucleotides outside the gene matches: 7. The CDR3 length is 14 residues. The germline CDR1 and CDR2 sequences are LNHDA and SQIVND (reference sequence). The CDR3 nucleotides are TGTGCCAGTACCACACAGGGGGGTCATCAGCCCCAGCATTTT. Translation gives CASTTQGGHQPQHF.

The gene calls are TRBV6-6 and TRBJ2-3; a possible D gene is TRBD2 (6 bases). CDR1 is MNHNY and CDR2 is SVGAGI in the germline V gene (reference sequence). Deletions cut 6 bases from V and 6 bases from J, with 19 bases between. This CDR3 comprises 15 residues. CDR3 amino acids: CASSRGTLAEDTQYF. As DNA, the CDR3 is TGTGCCAGCAGCCGCGGGACCCTTGCTGAGGATACGCAGTATTTT.

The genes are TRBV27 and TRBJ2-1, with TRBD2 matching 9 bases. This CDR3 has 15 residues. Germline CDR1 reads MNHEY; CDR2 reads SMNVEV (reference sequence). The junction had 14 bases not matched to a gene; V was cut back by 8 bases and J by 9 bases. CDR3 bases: TGTGCCAGCCTAGGCGGGAGGGCCTCCGGACCTGAGCAGTTCTTC. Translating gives CASLGGRASGPEQFF.

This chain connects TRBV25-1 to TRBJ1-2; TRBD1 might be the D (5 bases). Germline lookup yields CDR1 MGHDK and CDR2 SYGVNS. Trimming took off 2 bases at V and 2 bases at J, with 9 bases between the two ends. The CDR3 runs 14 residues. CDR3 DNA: TGTGCCAGCAGTGAACGGTACAGGAACTATGGCTACACCTTC. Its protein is CASSERYRNYGYTF.

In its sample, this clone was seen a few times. The CDR3 here is CASSHNRGRNNEQFF. The CDR3 DNA reads as TGCGCCAGCAGCCATAACAGGGGGCGAAACAATGAGCAGTTCTTC. The chain is built from TRBV4-3 and TRBJ2-1, with 9 bases aligning to TRBD1. This CDR3 is built from 15 residues. Per the germline V gene, CDR1 is LGHNA and CDR2 is YSLEER. V lost 3 bases to trimming and J lost 5 bases; unmatched junction nucleotides: 5.

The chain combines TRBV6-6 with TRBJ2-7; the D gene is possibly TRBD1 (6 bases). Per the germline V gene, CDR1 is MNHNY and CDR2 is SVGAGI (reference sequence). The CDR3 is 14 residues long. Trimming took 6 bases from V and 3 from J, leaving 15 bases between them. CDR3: CASRVQGLNYEQYF. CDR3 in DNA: TGTGCCAGCAGAGTACAGGGATTAAACTACGAGCAGTACTTC.

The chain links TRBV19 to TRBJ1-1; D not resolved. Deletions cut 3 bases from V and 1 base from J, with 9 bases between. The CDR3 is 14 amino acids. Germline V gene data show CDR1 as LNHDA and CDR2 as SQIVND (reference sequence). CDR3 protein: CASSITAGNTEAFF. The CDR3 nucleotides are TGTGCCAGTAGTATTACAGCCGGGAACACTGAAGCTTTCTTT.

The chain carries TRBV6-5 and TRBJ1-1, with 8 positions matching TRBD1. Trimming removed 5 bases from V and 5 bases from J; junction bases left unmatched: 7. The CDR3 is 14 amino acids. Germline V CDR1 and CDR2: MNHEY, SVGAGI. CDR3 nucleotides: TGTGCCAGCAGTAAGGACAGGGTTCGGACTGAAGCTTTCTTT. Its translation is CASSKDRVRTEAFF.

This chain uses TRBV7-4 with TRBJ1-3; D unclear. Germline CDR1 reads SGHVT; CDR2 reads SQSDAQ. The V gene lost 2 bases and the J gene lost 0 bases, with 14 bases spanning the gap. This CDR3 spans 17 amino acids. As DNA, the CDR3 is TGTGCCAGCAGCTTATTGGGTGGGAGACTCTCTGGAAACACCATATATTTT. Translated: CASSLLGGRLSGNTIYF.

CDR3 bases: TGTGCCAGCAGCGCGGGGGTAGGGAGGGGAAGGGCCTACGAGCAGTACTTC. Translated, it gives CASSAGVGRGRAYEQYF. The rearrangement joins TRBV5-8 to TRBJ2-7, with 7 nucleotides matching TRBD2. The junction had 15 bases not matched to a gene; V was cut back by 4 bases and J by 2 bases. Germline-derived CDR1 and CDR2 are SGHTS and YDEGEE. The CDR3 is made up of 17 amino acids. Drawing the rest from reference TRBV5-8 and TRBJ2-7, the complete variable domain is EAGVTQSPTHLIKTRGQQATLRCSPISGHTSVYWYQQALGLGLQFLLWYDEGEERNRGNFPPRFSGRQFPNYSSELNVNALELEDSALYLCASSAGVGRGRAYEQYFGPGTRLTVT.

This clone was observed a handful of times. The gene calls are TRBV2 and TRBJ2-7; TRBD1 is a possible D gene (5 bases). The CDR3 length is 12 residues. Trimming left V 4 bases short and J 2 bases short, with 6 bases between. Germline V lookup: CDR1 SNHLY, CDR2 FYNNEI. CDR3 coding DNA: TGTGCCAGCAGTGTACAGGCCTACGAGCAGTACTTC. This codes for CASSVQAYEQYF.

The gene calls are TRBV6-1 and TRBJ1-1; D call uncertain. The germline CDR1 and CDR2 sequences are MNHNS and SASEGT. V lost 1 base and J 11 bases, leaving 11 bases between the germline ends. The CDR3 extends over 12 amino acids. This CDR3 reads CASSEVRFVAFF. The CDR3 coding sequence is TGTGCCAGCAGTGAAGTTAGATTTGTTGCTTTCTTT.

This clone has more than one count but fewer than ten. The CDR3 spells CASSLSRDYNEQFF. The CDR3 DNA reads TGTGCCAGCAGCTTAAGCAGGGACTACAATGAGCAGTTCTTC. J is TRBJ2-1 and V is TRBV7-2, with D perhaps TRBD1 (5 bases). The CDR3 sequence is 14 residues long. Trimming shortened V by 2 bases and J by 3 bases, and 8 bases separated the two germline ends. Germline V gives CDR1 SGHTA, CDR2 FQGNSA.

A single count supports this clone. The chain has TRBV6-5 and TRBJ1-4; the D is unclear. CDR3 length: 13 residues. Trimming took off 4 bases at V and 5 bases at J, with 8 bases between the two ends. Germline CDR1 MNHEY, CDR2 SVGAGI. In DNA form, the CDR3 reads TGTGCCAGCAGTTTGGTCCGGAATGAAAAACTGTTTTTT. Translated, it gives CASSLVRNEKLFF.

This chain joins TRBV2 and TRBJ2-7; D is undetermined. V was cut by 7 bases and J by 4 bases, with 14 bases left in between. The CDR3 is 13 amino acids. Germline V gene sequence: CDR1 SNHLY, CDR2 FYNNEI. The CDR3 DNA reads TGTGCCAGCACCCCCCTCCCCCAGTACGAGCAGTACTTC. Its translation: CASTPLPQYEQYF.

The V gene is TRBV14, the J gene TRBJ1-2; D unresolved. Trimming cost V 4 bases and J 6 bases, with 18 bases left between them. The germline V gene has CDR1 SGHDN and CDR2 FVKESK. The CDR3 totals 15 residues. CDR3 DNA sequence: TGTGCCAGCAGCCTTGAAGCGGGATCCCCCCATGGCTACACCTTC. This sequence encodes CASSLEAGSPHGYTF.

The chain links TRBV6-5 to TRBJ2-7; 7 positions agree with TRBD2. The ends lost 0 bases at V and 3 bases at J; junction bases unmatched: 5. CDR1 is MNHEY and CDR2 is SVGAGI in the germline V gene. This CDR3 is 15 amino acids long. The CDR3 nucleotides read TGTGCCAGCAGTTACTCGGCACGGGGGGACTACGAGCAGTACTTC. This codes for CASSYSARGDYEQYF.

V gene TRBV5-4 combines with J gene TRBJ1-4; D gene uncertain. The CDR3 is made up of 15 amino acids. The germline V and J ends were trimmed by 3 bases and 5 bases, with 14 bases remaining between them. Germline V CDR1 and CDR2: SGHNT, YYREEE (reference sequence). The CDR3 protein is CASSSLEGSNEKLFF. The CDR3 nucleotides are TGTGCCAGCAGCTCCTTAGAGGGCAGCAATGAAAAACTGTTTTTT.

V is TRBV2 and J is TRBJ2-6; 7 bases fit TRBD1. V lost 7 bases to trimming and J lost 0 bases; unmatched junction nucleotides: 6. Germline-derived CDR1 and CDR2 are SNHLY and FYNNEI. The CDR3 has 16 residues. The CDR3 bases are TGTGCCAGCACCCGGGACAGCAGCTCTGGGGCCAACGTCCTGACTTTC. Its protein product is CASTRDSSSGANVLTF.

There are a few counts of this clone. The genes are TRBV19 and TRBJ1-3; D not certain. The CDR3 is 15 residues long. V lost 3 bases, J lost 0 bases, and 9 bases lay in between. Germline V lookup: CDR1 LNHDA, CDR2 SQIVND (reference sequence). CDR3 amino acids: CASSIPVSSGNTIYF. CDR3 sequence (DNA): TGTGCCAGTAGTATCCCTGTTAGCTCTGGAAACACCATATATTTT.

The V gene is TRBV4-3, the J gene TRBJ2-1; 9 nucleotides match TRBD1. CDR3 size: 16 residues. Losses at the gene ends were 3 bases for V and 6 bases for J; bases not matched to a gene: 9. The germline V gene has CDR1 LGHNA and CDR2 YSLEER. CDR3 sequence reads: CASSQPLDRGPNEQFF. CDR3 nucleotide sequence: TGCGCCAGCAGCCAGCCTTTGGACAGGGGACCCAATGAGCAGTTCTTC.

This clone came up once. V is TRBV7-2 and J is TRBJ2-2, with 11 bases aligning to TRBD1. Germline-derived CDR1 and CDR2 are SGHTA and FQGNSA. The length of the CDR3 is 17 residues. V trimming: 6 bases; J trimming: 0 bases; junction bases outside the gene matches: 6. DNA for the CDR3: TGTGCCAGCAGGGGCGGGACAGGGGGAACGAACACCGGGGAGCTGTTTTTT. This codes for CASRGGTGGTNTGELFF.

Here the CDR3 reads CASSQADRETSPLHF. CDR3 DNA: TGCGCCAGCAGCCAGGCGGACAGGGAGACTTCACCCCTCCACTTT. The chain couples TRBV4-3 to TRBJ1-6; 8 bases align to TRBD1. V gave up 3 bases and J gave up 9 bases; unmatched junction bases: 7. Germline V CDR1 and CDR2: LGHNA, YSLEER. The length of the CDR3 is 15 residues.

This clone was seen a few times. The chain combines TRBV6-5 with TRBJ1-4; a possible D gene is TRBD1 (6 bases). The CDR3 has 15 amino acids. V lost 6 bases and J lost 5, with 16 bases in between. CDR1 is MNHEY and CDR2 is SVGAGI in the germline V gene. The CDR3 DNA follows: TGTGCCAGCAGCGAGTCGGAAGGGACAAATGAAAAACTGTTTTTT. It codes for CASSESEGTNEKLFF.

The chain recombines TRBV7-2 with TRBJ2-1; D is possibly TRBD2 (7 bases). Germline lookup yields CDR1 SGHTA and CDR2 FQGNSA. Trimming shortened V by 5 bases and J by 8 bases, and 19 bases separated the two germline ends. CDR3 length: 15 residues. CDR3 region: CASSKIGGGDYEQFF. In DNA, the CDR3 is TGTGCCAGCAGCAAGATCGGAGGGGGGGACTATGAGCAGTTCTTC.

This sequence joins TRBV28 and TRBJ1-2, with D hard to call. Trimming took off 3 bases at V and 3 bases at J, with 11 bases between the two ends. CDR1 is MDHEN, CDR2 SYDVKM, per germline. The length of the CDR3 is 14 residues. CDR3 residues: CASSLGPPDYGYTF. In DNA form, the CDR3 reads TGTGCCAGCAGTTTGGGCCCCCCCGACTATGGCTACACCTTC.

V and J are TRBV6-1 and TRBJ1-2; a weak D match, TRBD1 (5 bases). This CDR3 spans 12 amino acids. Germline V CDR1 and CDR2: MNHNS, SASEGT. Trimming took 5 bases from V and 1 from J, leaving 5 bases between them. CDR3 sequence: CASSQGNYGYTF. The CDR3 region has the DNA TGTGCCAGCAGTCAGGGTAACTATGGCTACACCTTC.

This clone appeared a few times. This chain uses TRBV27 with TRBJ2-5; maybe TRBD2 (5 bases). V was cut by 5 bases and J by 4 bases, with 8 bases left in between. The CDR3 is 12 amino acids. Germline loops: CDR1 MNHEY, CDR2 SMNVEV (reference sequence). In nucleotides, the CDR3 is TGTGCCAGCAGTCTAGAGGGAGAGACCCAGTACTTC. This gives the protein CASSLEGETQYF.

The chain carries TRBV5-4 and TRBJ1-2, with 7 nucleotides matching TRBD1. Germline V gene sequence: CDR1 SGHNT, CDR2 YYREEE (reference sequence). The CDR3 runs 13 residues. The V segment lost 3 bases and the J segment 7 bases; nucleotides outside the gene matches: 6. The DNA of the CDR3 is TGTGCCAGCAGCTCTACAGGGGCTGGTGGCTACACCTTC. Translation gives CASSSTGAGGYTF.